The text below deals with one T cell receptor (beta chain). Germline CDR1 LGHNA, CDR2 YSLEER. The V end was cut by 0 bases, the J end by 3 bases, with 11 bases between. The CDR3 runs to 15 residues. This sample stems from a study of shared clonotypes between healthy human individuals. CD45RO negativity and positive selection for CCR7 defined naive CD8 cells, a population that excluded terminally differentiated effector memory CD45RA+ cells. Clones were read by immunoSEQ multiplex PCR, and TCRdb kept only the in-frame ones, dropping some. The table lists about 2.2 million clones, 93% of them singletons.

The sequence was obtained from a man aged 18-30 years in good health. Some clones in this sample may be carry-over from other donors' samples. Material: naive CD8+ T cells from PBMCs. The chain couples TRBV4-3 to TRBJ2-5, with unresolved D. CDR3 protein: CASSQDGQTEETQYF. The CDR3 nucleotides read TGCGCCAGCAGCCAAGATGGGCAGACCGAAGAGACCCAGTACTTC.